The 29 T cell receptor beta chains given below trace back to one sample, sequenced in a study of CD8 T cells in ankylosing spondylitis. Each CDR3 protein gets one entry after TCRdb re-called the 5' RACE reads with MiXCR. The profile shows 200,000 to 300,000 distinct CDR3 sequences, roughly 10% of them singletons. Sample: blood, either unsorted or a sorted T cell fraction (not recorded which). The receptors were gathered from a male donor with ankylosing spondylitis or in good health (not recorded which).

This clonotype was counted at least ten times. The V gene is TRBV10-3, the J gene TRBJ2-2; 9 bases align to TRBD1. J lost 6 bases, V lost 6 bases, and 5 bases had no gene match. Germline CDR1 ENHRY, CDR2 SYGVKD. The CDR3 is made up of 14 amino acids. DNA for the CDR3: TGTGCCATCAGACCGGGACAGGGAGCCGGGGAGCTGTTTTTT. This sequence encodes CAIRPGQGAGELFF.

As regards this clonotype: This could be a read error, since a much larger clone is one nucleotide away. The rearrangement uses TRBV27 and TRBJ2-5, with 7 bases lining up with TRBD2. The CDR3 totals 15 residues. V was pared by 5 bases and J by 7 bases, with 13 bases of the junction left unmatched. CDR1 and CDR2 (germline): MNHEY, SMNVEV (reference sequence). This CDR3 is CASSPSGLVYGTQYF. CDR3 nucleotides: TGTGCCAGCAGTCCGTCCGGACTAGTTTACGGGACCCAGTACTTC.

The rearrangement joins TRBV4-2 to TRBJ1-2, with D uncertain. Per the germline V gene, CDR1 is LGHNA and CDR2 is YNFKEQ. The CDR3 runs 15 residues. V dropped 0 bases and J dropped 6 bases, with 14 bases sitting between them. The CDR3 here is CASSQERQRPNGYTF. The CDR3 nucleotides are TGTGCCAGCAGCCAAGAGAGGCAGCGCCCGAATGGCTACACCTTC.

In its sample, this clonotype was seen a few times. J is TRBJ2-7 and V is TRBV20-1; 7 positions agree with TRBD2. The V segment lost 1 base and the J segment 4 bases; nucleotides outside the gene matches: 4. The germline V gene encodes CDR1 DFQATT and CDR2 SNEGSKA (reference sequence). CDR3 length: 13 residues. The CDR3 here is CSARVASGYEQYF. DNA of the CDR3: TGCAGTGCTAGAGTGGCTAGCGGTTACGAGCAGTACTTC.

V gene TRBV3-1 combines with J gene TRBJ2-7; TRBD1 might be the D (5 bases). The germline CDR1 and CDR2 sequences are LGHDT and YNNKEL (reference sequence). This CDR3 has 15 amino acids. V lost 5 bases and J 3 bases, leaving 17 bases between the germline ends. The CDR3 bases are TGTGCCAGCAGCTATATTCGTAGGGGAAGCTACGAGCAGTACTTC. It specifies CASSYIRRGSYEQYF.

This clonotype came up many times. The V gene is TRBV24-1, the J gene TRBJ2-3, with D tentatively TRBD1 (7 bases). In germline, CDR1 is KGHDR, CDR2 SFDVKD. V gave up 3 bases and J gave up 5 bases, with 14 bases separating them. The CDR3 has 15 amino acids. As DNA, the CDR3 is TGTGCCACCAGTGATCCTCGACAGGGAGGAGATACGCAGTATTTT. Protein sequence: CATSDPRQGGDTQYF.

This clonotype was recorded many times. The CDR3 region is CASSLGAASTDTQYF. The CDR3 DNA follows: TGCGCCAGCAGCTTGGGGGCAGCTTCAACAGATACGCAGTATTTT. The V and J genes are TRBV5-1 and TRBJ2-3; D remains unclear. This CDR3 has 15 residues. Trimming shortened V by 0 bases and J by 3 bases, and 11 bases separated the two germline ends. Looked up from germline, CDR1 is SGHRS and CDR2 is YFSETQ.

In its sample, this clonotype was seen many times. The chain has TRBV6-1 and TRBJ2-7; D possibly uses TRBD1 or TRBD2 (5 bases each). Per germline, CDR1 MNHNS and CDR2 SASEGT. The CDR3 totals 13 residues. V dropped 5 bases and J dropped 3 bases, with 11 bases sitting between them. CDR3 residues: CASSLGTFYEQYF. The CDR3 DNA is TGTGCCAGCAGTCTAGGGACGTTCTACGAGCAGTACTTC.

This clonotype came up many times. This sequence joins TRBV20-1 and TRBJ2-5; 13 nucleotides match TRBD2. The CDR3 sequence is 14 residues long. Germline V lookup: CDR1 DFQATT, CDR2 SNEGSKA (reference sequence). The ends lost 4 bases at V and 4 bases at J; junction bases unmatched: 3. The CDR3 region is CSATGTSGVETQYF. The CDR3 DNA sequence: TGCAGTGCTACCGGGACTAGCGGGGTAGAGACCCAGTACTTC.

The genes are TRBV7-2 and TRBJ2-4, with TRBD2 identical over 8 bases. The junction had 1 base not matched to a gene; V was cut back by 0 bases and J by 3 bases. The germline CDR1 and CDR2 sequences are SGHTA and FQGNSA. The CDR3 spans 15 residues. The CDR3 nucleotides are TGTGCCAGCAGCTTAGCCAGCGGGGGCAAAAACATTCAGTACTTC. It encodes CASSLASGGKNIQYF.

This clonotype appeared a few times. The V and J genes are TRBV6-1 and TRBJ2-7; TRBD1 aligns across 8 bases. The germline V gene has CDR1 MNHNS and CDR2 SASEGT. CDR3 size: 14 residues. The trim removed 6 bases at V and 2 bases at J, leaving 6 bases unmatched. CDR3 sequence (DNA): TGTGCCAGCAGCGTTCAGGGGGCTACCTACGAGCAGTACTTC. Its translation is CASSVQGATYEQYF.

This clonotype was recorded many times. The chain joins TRBV5-1 to TRBJ2-3; a weak D match, TRBD1 (5 bases). The germline gives CDR1 SGHRS, CDR2 YFSETQ. This CDR3 has 14 amino acids. The germline V and J ends were trimmed by 2 bases and 4 bases, with 11 bases remaining between them. The chain's CDR3 is CASSFSGQADTQYF. For the CDR3, the DNA is TGCGCCAGCAGCTTCTCAGGGCAAGCAGATACGCAGTATTTT.

The chain combines TRBV4-1 with TRBJ1-5, with D perhaps TRBD1 (5 bases). CDR1 and CDR2 from the germline V gene are MGHRA and YSYEKL. This CDR3 comprises 15 residues. V gave up 3 bases and J gave up 7 bases, with 16 bases separating them. The CDR3 spells CASSHVAGPEQPQHF. As DNA, the CDR3 is TGCGCCAGCAGCCATGTTGCGGGGCCTGAACAGCCCCAGCATTTT.

The table lists this clonotype with many counts. The rearrangement joins TRBV29-1 to TRBJ2-1, with 10 bases lining up with TRBD2. Germline-derived CDR1 and CDR2 are SQVTM and ANQGSEA. The trim removed 1 base at V and 7 bases at J, leaving 13 bases unmatched. The CDR3 has 17 residues. The CDR3 DNA follows: TGCAGCGTTGAAGCTCCTAGCGGGAGTCGGTTGGGAAATGAGCAGTTCTTC. Protein sequence: CSVEAPSGSRLGNEQFF.

This clonotype showed up many times. The V call is TRBV12-3 or TRBV12-4, the J call TRBJ1-4; 9 bases align to TRBD1. This CDR3 is 14 amino acids long. The junction had 7 bases not matched to a gene; V was cut back by 7 bases and J by 7 bases. CDR3 DNA sequence: TGTGCCAGCACCCGGGACAGGGAAATTGAAAAACTGTTTTTT. Its protein product is CASTRDREIEKLFF.

This clonotype was seen many times. The rearrangement uses TRBV19 and TRBJ2-1; no clear D gene. Germline V gene data show CDR1 as LNHDA and CDR2 as SQIVND (reference sequence). V shed 3 bases and J shed 1 base, with 7 bases lying between them. The CDR3 extends over 14 amino acids. CDR3 DNA sequence: TGTGCCAGTAGTATGGCAGGTTCCTACAATGAGCAGTTCTTC. It specifies CASSMAGSYNEQFF.

This clonotype has a count of ten or more. The V and J genes are TRBV2 and TRBJ2-3; 8 positions match TRBD2. Germline V CDR1 and CDR2: SNHLY, FYNNEI. CDR3 length equals 15 residues. The ends lost 2 bases at V and 1 base at J; junction bases unmatched: 2. The CDR3 sequence: CASSERRGGTDTQYF. The CDR3 nucleotides are TGTGCCAGCAGTGAAAGGCGGGGGGGCACAGATACGCAGTATTTT.

This clonotype was found many times. J is TRBJ1-1 and V is TRBV12-3 or TRBV12-4; D gene unclear. Trimming stripped 2 bases from V and 5 bases from J, with 12 bases between. This CDR3 is 14 amino acids long. CDR3 DNA: TGTGCCAGCAGTTTAAAACCCCCACTGACTGAAGCTTTCTTT. This sequence encodes CASSLKPPLTEAFF.

This clonotype turned up a few times. The V and J genes are TRBV7-9 and TRBJ1-2; 8 bases fit TRBD1. Germline V CDR1 and CDR2: SEHNR, FQNEAQ (reference sequence). V dropped 5 bases and J dropped 4; count of bases not matched to a gene: 3. The CDR3 has 13 amino acids. CDR3 protein: CASSETGVYGYTF. CDR3 in DNA: TGTGCCAGCAGCGAGACAGGGGTCTATGGCTACACCTTC.

In this sample, this clonotype turned up many times. The rearrangement uses TRBV6-5 and TRBJ2-2, with no clear D. CDR1 is MNHEY, CDR2 SVGAGI, per germline. Trimming removed 0 bases from V and 8 bases from J, with 7 bases in between. This CDR3 region has 13 residues. CDR3 amino acids: CASSYSIPGELFF. The DNA of the CDR3 is TGTGCCAGCAGTTACTCGATACCGGGGGAGCTGTTTTTT.

This clonotype was found many times. The chain uses TRBV4-1 and TRBJ1-6, with D tentatively TRBD1 (5 bases). V was pared by 0 bases and J by 9 bases, with 15 bases between. The CDR3 length is 16 residues. Germline V gene lookup returns CDR1 MGHRA and CDR2 YSYEKL. This CDR3 is CASSQEAGAGGSPLHF. CDR3 bases: TGCGCCAGCAGCCAAGAAGCAGGCGCGGGGGGTTCACCCCTCCACTTT.

This clonotype was seen repeatedly, ten times or more. Here the CDR3 reads CSAVPLLANYGYTF. CDR3 coding DNA: TGCAGTGCTGTTCCCCTTCTAGCTAACTATGGCTACACCTTC. The V call is TRBV20-1, the J call TRBJ1-2, with D uncertain. The CDR3 extends over 14 amino acids. The V gene's germline CDR1 is DFQATT and CDR2 SNEGSKA (reference sequence). V was shortened by 5 bases and J by 0 bases, with 13 bases between the two germline ends.

The CDR3, as DNA: TGTGCCAGCAGTGTGGGACAGACGATTAAAGCCGGGGAGCTGTTTTTT. Amino acids: CASSVGQTIKAGELFF. The chain is built from TRBV2 and TRBJ2-2, with 7 bases identical to TRBD1. J lost 6 bases, V lost 4 bases, and 11 bases had no gene match. The V gene's germline CDR1 is SNHLY and CDR2 FYNNEI. This CDR3 spans 16 amino acids.

This clonotype was recorded at least ten times. The chain recombines TRBV12-3 or TRBV12-4 with TRBJ1-6, with D perhaps matching TRBD1 (5 bases). Trimming pared 6 bases from V and 9 bases from J, leaving 24 bases between. The length of the CDR3 is 17 residues. CDR3 nucleotides: TGTGCCAGCAGCCCCCACCGCCCTCAGGACACCCGTTCACCCCTCCACTTT. As protein: CASSPHRPQDTRSPLHF.

This clonotype was seen ten or more times. The gene calls are TRBV4-1 and TRBJ1-5; D not certain. Germline values: CDR1 MGHRA, CDR2 YSYEKL. The CDR3 spans 16 residues. V lost 1 base and J lost 0, with 10 bases in between. CDR3 residues: CASSQVMISSNQPQHF. CDR3 DNA: TGCGCCAGCAGCCAAGTGATGATCAGTAGCAATCAGCCCCAGCATTTT.

This clonotype came up many times. The chain combines TRBV5-1 with TRBJ2-6, with 9 bases that match TRBD1. The CDR3 totals 18 residues. V lost 4 bases and J lost 0; bases outside the gene matches: 8. Germline V lookup: CDR1 SGHRS, CDR2 YFSETQ. CDR3 sequence: CASSEAGQGFSGANVLTF. The CDR3 DNA is TGCGCCAGCAGCGAGGCGGGACAGGGCTTCTCTGGGGCCAACGTCCTGACTTTC.

The table lists this clonotype with many counts. The chain combines TRBV5-1 with TRBJ2-1, with 12 positions matching TRBD1. Trimming cost V 0 bases and J 6 bases; bases outside gene matches: 4. This CDR3 is 16 amino acids long. CDR1 is SGHRS and CDR2 is YFSETQ in the germline V gene. CDR3 in DNA: TGCGCCAGCAGCTTGGGAGGGACAGGGGGCACCAATGAGCAGTTCTTC. Its protein product is CASSLGGTGGTNEQFF.

This clonotype was seen ten or more times. The V gene is TRBV4-2, the J gene TRBJ2-7, with TRBD1 as a possible D gene (6 bases). CDR3 length: 18 amino acids. Per germline, CDR1 LGHNA and CDR2 YNFKEQ. V lost 1 base and J 2 bases, leaving 21 bases between the germline ends. CDR3 sequence (DNA): TGTGCCAGCAGCCAAGGCTTTATACGGAGACAGGAGACCTACGAGCAGTACTTC. Amino acids: CASSQGFIRRQETYEQYF.

In this sample, this clonotype turned up many times. This chain joins TRBV5-6 and TRBJ1-2; D unclear. V was clipped by 1 base and J by 12 bases, with 13 bases between them. Germline CDR1 reads SGHDT; CDR2 reads YYEEEE. This CDR3 has 12 amino acids. The CDR3 is CASSLQSDGDTF. CDR3 nucleotides: TGTGCCAGCAGCTTGCAGAGCGATGGGGACACCTTC.